Reported below is one T cell receptor beta chain. This sample was included in a study of blood T cell repertoires in COVID-19. Assay: immunoSEQ multiplex PCR; the TCRdb copy retains only in-frame clones and omits some. The table shows about 190,000 clones, with roughly 78% occurring only once. V lost 3 bases and J lost 7, with 8 bases in between. CDR3 size: 13 residues. From germline, CDR1 is SGDLS and CDR2 YYNGEE. The rearrangement uses TRBV9 and TRBJ1-6; D is undetermined. This sequence was found in a woman of 80 years or more with active or convalescent COVID-19. Source material: peripheral blood. The CDR3 protein is CASSETTNSPLHF. CDR3 sequence (DNA): TGTGCCAGCAGCGAAACTACAAATTCACCCCTCCACTTT.